This T cell receptor (beta chain) was found in a study of T cell changes during pregnancy in multiple sclerosis. The V gene lost 4 bases and the J gene lost 2 bases, with 13 bases spanning the gap. Looked up from germline, CDR1 is SGDLS and CDR2 is YYNGEE. The CDR3 extends over 15 amino acids. Libraries were prepared by immunoSEQ multiplex PCR; TCRdb keeps only in-frame clonotypes and omits some of them. Of tens of thousands of clones listed, about 93% are singletons. V and J are TRBV9 and TRBJ1-3, with D possibly TRBD1 on 5 matching bases. The sample in question was CD8+ T cells from peripheral blood mononuclear cells, obtained in the third trimester of pregnancy. The clonotype originates from a female donor with multiple sclerosis, enrolled in a pregnancy study. CDR3 DNA sequence: TGTGCCAGCAGCCCGGAGGAGGGACCTGGAAACACCATATATTTT. Encoded protein: CASSPEEGPGNTIYF.